A selection of T cell receptor beta chains follows, all from one sample in a study of T cell changes during pregnancy in multiple sclerosis. Using immunoSEQ multiplex PCR, the repertoire was profiled, and TCRdb retains in-frame clones only, with some absent. The sample holds tens of thousands of clones, 85% to 95% seen once. The sample was CD4+ T cells from peripheral blood mononuclear cells, taken in the second trimester of pregnancy. These receptors all come from a female donor in good health, enrolled as a control in a pregnancy study. CDR3s include the opening cysteine and the closing phenylalanine or tryptophan. A D gene is named only where the DNA matches it firmly. Expanded clones get a size class; other rows say once, few or many, or leave the size out.

.	TRBV19	.	TRBJ1-2	TGTGCCAGTAGTATAGTTCCAACCCAGGCAACCATTGGCTACACCTTC	CASSIVPTQATIGYTF
TRBD1	TRBV27	.	TRBJ1-2	TGTGCCAGCAACCCCGATTACAGGGGTGGGGTTGGCTACACCTTC	CASNPDYRGGVGYTF
TRBD2	TRBV4-2	.	TRBJ2-1	TGTGCCAGCAGGCCGGGACTAGCGGGGGTCTCCTACAATGAGCAGTTCTTC	CASRPGLAGVSYNEQFF
.	TRBV14	.	TRBJ2-7	TGTGCCAGCAGCCAAGTTAGGGGAGGCAACGAGCAGTACTTC	CASSQVRGGNEQYF
.	TRBV7-8	.	TRBJ2-2	TGTGCCAGCAGCTTAGCGGTGACAGGCGGCAACACCGGGGAGCTGTTTTTT	CASSLAVTGGNTGELFF
.	TRBV30	.	TRBJ2-3	TGTGCCTGGAGTGGCGTAGATACGCAGTATTTT	CAWSGVDTQYF
TRBD1	TRBV19	.	TRBJ1-1	TGTGCCTCATACCGGACAGGGGTGAACACTGAAGCTTTCTTT	CASYRTGVNTEAFF
.	TRBV19	once	TRBJ1-2	TGTGCCAGTACGTACGGGTTAGCTAACTATGGCTACACCTTC	CASTYGLANYGYTF
.	TRBV7-2	.	TRBJ1-2	TGTGCCAGCAGCTTAGTCAGGGTGGGCGGCTACACCTTC	CASSLVRVGGYTF
TRBD1	TRBV5-1	.	TRBJ2-7	TGCGCCAGCAGCGCGTCGACAGGGGGCTCATGGTGGCAGTACTTC	CASSASTGGSWWQYF
TRBD1	TRBV7-2	once	TRBJ1-2	TGTGCCAGCGCTAGGGACAGGGTCTATGGCTACACCTTC	CASARDRVYGYTF
TRBD1	TRBV28	.	TRBJ2-3	TGTGCCAGCAGCCGACAGGGGGGTAGCACAGATACGCAGTATTTT	CASSRQGGSTDTQYF
TRBD1	TRBV29-1	.	TRBJ2-1	TGCAGCGTTGAAGATGACAGGGGCGCTGTCTTC	CSVEDDRGAVF
TRBD1	TRBV6-1	.	TRBJ1-2	TGTGCCAGCAGGCTAGACAGGGAGTATGGCTACACCTTC	CASRLDREYGYTF
.	TRBV5-1	.	TRBJ1-4	TGCGCCAGCAGCTTCTGGTCCCGGGTCGGTGAAAAACTGTTTTTT	CASSFWSRVGEKLFF
TRBD1	TRBV9	.	TRBJ2-5	TGTGCCAGCAGCGTGAGCGGGACAGGGTCCGGGGAGCAGTACTTC	CASSVSGTGSGEQYF
.	TRBV18	.	TRBJ1-4	TGTGCCAGCTCACTCTCAACCGGGAATAATGAAAAACTGTTTTTT	CASSLSTGNNEKLFF